A few counts support the clone carrying this T cell receptor (beta chain). Its antigen is as yet unknown. Measured with immunoSEQ multiplex PCR; TCRdb has only the in-frame clones, and not every one. The table includes about 50,000 clones, 76% detected once. This sample is drawn from a study of a mutant IDH1 vaccine in newly diagnosed glioma. The time point denotes: week 35, safety follow-up. Topical imiquimod accompanied each vaccine dose, which consisted of 300 ug of mutant IDH1 20-mer peptide. This CDR3 has 15 residues. The V gene's germline CDR1 is SGHAT and CDR2 FQNNGV. Deletions cut 1 base from V and 5 bases from J, with 11 bases between.

The sequence was obtained from a man aged 35 to 55 with glioma. This chain connects TRBV11-2 to TRBJ2-2; weak D call: TRBD2 (6 bases). This specimen was PBMCs, taken from a glioma patient whose treatment included an IDH1 peptide vaccine. CDR3 bases: TGTGCCAGCAGCTTAGTAGGAGGGTATACCGGGGAGCTGTTTTTT. This codes for CASSLVGGYTGELFF. Based on the CDR3 plus reference TRBV11-2 and TRBJ2-2, the full variable domain is EAGVAQSPRYKIIEKRQSVAFWCNPISGHATLYWYQQILGQGPKLLIQFQNNGVVDDSQLPKDRFSAERLKGVDSTLKIQPAKLEDSAVYLCASSLVGGYTGELFFGEGSRLTVL.